Listed here is a single T cell receptor beta chain. Measured with immunoSEQ multiplex PCR; TCRdb has only the in-frame clones, and not every one. The table records approximately 79,000 clones, over 85% of them present only once. This specimen comes from a study of T cell changes during pregnancy in multiple sclerosis. With V trimmed by 5 bases and J by 3 bases, 10 bases remained unmatched. Germline CDR1 is MNHEY and CDR2 is SMNVEV (reference sequence). The CDR3 sequence is 16 residues long. Sequenced material: peripheral blood, taken in the second trimester of pregnancy. The clonotype was recovered from a female donor in good health, enrolled as a control in a pregnancy study. The V gene is TRBV27, the J gene TRBJ2-1; 7 bases are a match to TRBD1. The CDR3 bases are TGTGCCAGCAGTCCTCAGACAGGGCGACTCTACAATGAGCAGTTCTTC. This sequence encodes CASSPQTGRLYNEQFF.